These T cell receptor beta chains were read from a single sample in a study of blood T cell repertoires in COVID-19. Assay used: immunoSEQ multiplex PCR; TCRdb lists only in-frame clones, some missing. The sample includes roughly 220,000 clones, approximately 84% of them seen just once. The sequencing input was PBMCs or T cells enriched from blood (not recorded which). All receptors derive from a man aged 35-49 years who had recovered from COVID-19. Both conserved end residues are part of each CDR3. D genes are given only for firm matches. Clone size, where shown, is once, few, many, or a class for clones that have expanded.

D	V	J	length	size	CDR3	DNA
.	TRBV28	TRBJ2-2	14	.	CASSYTITAGELFF	TGTGCCAGCAGTTATACGATAACGGCCGGGGAGCTGTTTTTT
.	TRBV4-1	TRBJ2-3	16	many	CASSQDVTGPLNTQYF	TGCGCCAGCAGCCAAGATGTGACGGGTCCACTGAATACGCAGTATTTT
.	TRBV27	TRBJ1-2	14	.	CASAAPYLEGGYTF	TGTGCCAGCGCTGCCCCCTATCTTGAGGGAGGCTACACCTTC
TRBD1	TRBV5-1	TRBJ1-3	18	few	CASTFGPGTGGSGNTIYF	TGCGCCAGCACCTTTGGTCCCGGGACAGGGGGCTCTGGAAACACCATATATTTT
TRBD1	TRBV2	TRBJ2-1	15	.	CASSEDRGSYNEQFF	TGTGCCAGCAGTGAAGACAGGGGGTCCTACAATGAGCAGTTCTTC
TRBD2	TRBV2	TRBJ2-3	13	.	CASKYSGRDTQYF	TGTGCCAGCAAATATAGCGGGAGGGATACGCAGTATTTT
.	TRBV28	TRBJ2-5	14	.	CASSLGADQETQYF	TGTGCCAGCAGTTTGGGGGCGGATCAAGAGACCCAGTACTTC
.	TRBV27	TRBJ2-1	16	.	CASSRGPDPSYNEQFF	TGTGCCAGCAGCCGAGGCCCCGACCCTTCCTACAATGAGCAGTTCTTC
.	TRBV15	TRBJ1-5	14	.	CATSMDGGDQPQHF	TGTGCCACCAGCATGGACGGGGGGGATCAGCCCCAGCATTTT
.	TRBV30	TRBJ2-2	15	.	CAWSFSTGYTGELFF	TGTGCCTGGAGTTTTTCGACAGGCTACACCGGGGAGCTGTTTTTT
TRBD2	TRBV19	TRBJ2-1	16	once	CASSTASGGYYNEQFF	TGTGCCAGTAGTACGGCTAGCGGGGGGTACTACAATGAGCAGTTCTTC
.	TRBV5-6	TRBJ2-2	14	few	CASADLASTGELFF	TGTGCCAGCGCCGACCTAGCGTCCACCGGGGAGCTGTTTTTT
TRBD1	TRBV29-1	TRBJ1-2	13	.	CSVPTGGSDGYTF	TGCAGCGTGCCTACAGGGGGCTCTGATGGCTACACCTTC
TRBD1	TRBV6-1	TRBJ1-2	15	.	CASSEIGTGSYGYTF	TGTGCCAGCAGTGAAATAGGGACAGGCTCCTATGGCTACACCTTC
TRBD2	TRBV11-3	TRBJ2-5	13	.	CASSFRGEETQYF	TGTGCCAGCAGCTTCCGGGGGGAAGAGACCCAGTACTTC
.	TRBV21-1	TRBJ2-1	15	.	CASGIGQGAGNEQFF	TGTGCCAGCGGAATAGGACAGGGGGCTGGAAATGAGCAGTTCTTC
TRBD2	TRBV5-8	TRBJ2-3	13	.	CATNSGSSDTQYF	TGTGCCACAAATAGCGGGTCCTCAGATACGCAGTATTTT
TRBD1	TRBV14	TRBJ1-3	17	.	CASSQIPGQSSGNTIYF	TGTGCCAGCAGCCAAATCCCGGGACAGTCCTCTGGAAACACCATATATTTT
.	TRBV7-9	TRBJ1-2	15	.	CASSRSGGGIHGYTF	TGTGCCAGCAGCAGAAGTGGGGGAGGGATTCATGGCTACACCTTC
.	TRBV12-3/TRBV12-4	TRBJ2-7	11	.	CASSLYYEQYF	TGTGCCAGCAGTTTATATTACGAGCAGTACTTC
.	TRBV10-3	TRBJ1-2	12	.	CATFHDFYGYTF	TGTGCCACCTTTCACGACTTTTATGGCTACACCTTC
.	TRBV7-2	TRBJ1-2	15	.	CASSLSQGNNYGYTF	TGTGCCAGCAGCTTAAGTCAGGGGAACAACTATGGCTACACCTTC
.	TRBV7-8	TRBJ2-1	14	.	CASSPPREIYEQFF	TGTGCCAGCAGCCCCCCGCGGGAAATCTATGAGCAGTTCTTC
TRBD1	TRBV5-4	TRBJ1-1	17	.	CASSLGRDRTLNTEAFF	TGTGCCAGCAGCTTGGGGAGGGACAGAACCCTGAACACTGAAGCTTTCTTT
.	TRBV7-3	TRBJ1-1	15	.	CASSPRSGTNTEAFF	TGTGCCAGCAGCCCTCGATCAGGCACCAACACTGAAGCTTTCTTT
.	TRBV3-1/TRBV3-2	TRBJ2-5	13	.	CASSPGLPQTQYF	TGTGCCAGCAGTCCGGGACTCCCCCAGACCCAGTACTTC
TRBD2	TRBV10-1	TRBJ2-7	16	few	CASSESLTSGVYEQYF	TGCGCCAGCAGTGAGTCGTTGACTAGCGGGGTCTACGAGCAGTACTTC
.	TRBV10-2	TRBJ1-1	14	.	CASSEWGGDTEAFF	TGCGCCAGCAGTGAGTGGGGGGGAGACACTGAAGCTTTCTTT
.	TRBV19	TRBJ1-1	15	.	CASSTLQGRDTEAFF	TGTGCCAGTAGTACCCTCCAGGGGCGGGACACTGAAGCTTTCTTT
.	TRBV6-5	TRBJ1-5	13	.	CASRRGLNQPQHF	TGTGCCAGCAGGCGGGGGTTGAATCAGCCCCAGCATTTT
.	TRBV7-8	TRBJ2-7	12	.	CASSFVAYEQYF	TGTGCCAGCAGCTTCGTAGCCTACGAGCAGTACTTC
TRBD2	TRBV30	TRBJ2-7	13	few	CAWSVGLAYEQYF	TGTGCCTGGAGTGTCGGACTAGCCTACGAGCAGTACTTC
.	TRBV2	TRBJ2-5	13	.	CASSPGGSGTQYF	TGTGCCAGCAGTCCAGGGGGGTCCGGGACCCAGTACTTC
.	TRBV6-6	TRBJ2-7	12	.	CASSYSRTEEYF	TGTGCCAGCAGTTACTCGAGGACAGAGGAGTACTTC
.	TRBV5-1	TRBJ1-2	13	.	CASSLGQRYGYTF	TGCGCCAGCAGCTTAGGACAGCGTTATGGCTACACCTTC
.	TRBV5-4	TRBJ1-2	15	.	CASSPSAGRVPGYTF	TGTGCCAGCAGCCCGTCCGCCGGGAGGGTCCCTGGCTACACCTTC
TRBD1	TRBV5-6	TRBJ1-6	13	.	CASSGTENSPLHF	TGTGCCAGCAGCGGGACAGAAAATTCACCCCTCCACTTT